These 14 T cell receptor beta chains were all obtained from the same sample, sequenced in a study of neurological immune-mediated disorders. Using its own MiXCR run on the 5' RACE reads, TCRdb lists one record per CDR3 protein. In the table there are about 23,000 distinct CDR3 sequences, less than 15% of which are singletons. The material sequenced was PBMCs. The receptors stem from a woman aged 55-75 years with HTLV-1-associated myelopathy (HAM/TSP).

Ten or more counts support this clonotype. The J gene is TRBJ1-3, the V gene TRBV5-1, with D hard to call. The CDR3 is 14 residues long. With 0 bases removed from V and 4 bases from J, the gap between germline ends came to 8 bases. Germline CDR1 is SGHRS and CDR2 is YFSETQ. The CDR3 coding sequence is TGCGCCAGCAGCTTGGACATGGGAGGAAACACCATATATTTT. Residues: CASSLDMGGNTIYF.

This clonotype was picked up many times. The genes are TRBV12-3 or TRBV12-4 and TRBJ2-1; TRBD1 or TRBD2 may be the D gene (5 bases each). V was pared by 7 bases and J by 3 bases, with 10 bases between. The CDR3 extends over 13 amino acids. The CDR3 DNA follows: TGTGCCAGCACCCTGGGGGACTACAATGAGCAGTTCTTC. Protein sequence: CASTLGDYNEQFF.

This clonotype showed up many times. The chain employs TRBV20-1 and TRBJ2-1, with D uncertain. The CDR3 has 10 residues. Germline V lookup: CDR1 DFQATT, CDR2 SNEGSKA (reference sequence). Trimming stripped 7 bases from V and 6 bases from J, with 7 bases between. The DNA for the CDR3 is TGCAGTGTAAGGACCAATGAGCAGTTCTTC. It specifies CSVRTNEQFF.

This clonotype occurred many times. This chain links TRBV5-1 with TRBJ1-1; no clear D gene. V lost 0 bases, J lost 4 bases, and 7 bases lay in between. The CDR3 length is 13 residues. Germline V lookup: CDR1 SGHRS, CDR2 YFSETQ. As DNA, the CDR3 is TGCGCCAGCAGCTTGGGAGTTCCCACTGAAGCTTTCTTT. Translated, it gives CASSLGVPTEAFF.

This clonotype counts as medium-sized. The chain combines TRBV14 with TRBJ2-7; 7 bases line up with TRBD2. With 8 bases clipped from V and 3 bases from J, the junction kept 4 bases outside the gene matches. CDR1 SGHDN and CDR2 FVKESK come from the germline V gene. The CDR3 extends over 12 amino acids. The CDR3 spells CASRGEGYEQYF. The CDR3 coding sequence is TGTGCCAGCCGCGGGGAGGGCTACGAGCAGTACTTC.

This clonotype was seen at least ten times. The chain carries TRBV7-2 and TRBJ1-2; D ambiguous. This CDR3 has 16 amino acids. Germline loops: CDR1 SGHTA, CDR2 FQGNSA. With 1 base removed from V and 3 bases from J, the gap between germline ends came to 15 bases. CDR3 DNA: TGTGCCAGCAGCTTAGGGTCCTGGAGAATAGACTATGGCTACACCTTC. It codes for CASSLGSWRIDYGYTF.

The chain carries TRBV20-1 and TRBJ2-1; 9 positions agree with TRBD2. V lost 6 bases, J lost 7 bases, and 10 bases stayed unmatched. This CDR3 spans 14 amino acids. Germline loops: CDR1 DFQATT, CDR2 SNEGSKA (reference sequence). CDR3 sequence: CSAIKAGGGNEQFF. The CDR3 nucleotides are TGCAGTGCCATCAAAGCGGGAGGAGGAAATGAGCAGTTCTTC.

The table lists this clonotype with many counts. This rearrangement joins TRBV20-1 to TRBJ2-1, with D possibly being TRBD2 (5 bases). Trimming left V 3 bases short and J 8 bases short, with 11 bases between. The length of the CDR3 is 12 residues. From germline, CDR1 is DFQATT and CDR2 SNEGSKA (reference sequence). CDR3 protein: CSARGVRYEQFF. The CDR3 coding sequence is TGCAGTGCTAGGGGAGTTCGGTATGAGCAGTTCTTC.

This clonotype was counted at least ten times. The chain carries TRBV15 and TRBJ2-6, with 8 nucleotides matching TRBD1. CDR3 length equals 17 residues. V lost 3 bases and J lost 0; bases outside the gene matches: 4. The germline V gene encodes CDR1 LNHNV and CDR2 YYDKDF (reference sequence). The CDR3 loop is CATSSGQGASGANVLTF. The CDR3 nucleotides read TGTGCCACCAGCAGCGGACAGGGCGCCTCTGGGGCCAACGTCCTGACTTTC.

This clonotype occurred many times. The V call is TRBV18, the J call TRBJ2-3; D uncertain. The CDR3 covers 13 residues. V lost 4 bases, J lost 2 bases, and 7 bases lay in between. CDR1 is KGHSH and CDR2 is LQKENI in the germline V gene. In DNA form, the CDR3 reads TGTGCCAGCTCACTAAGGACCACAGATACGCAGTATTTT. This sequence encodes CASSLRTTDTQYF.

This clonotype showed up just a few times. J is TRBJ2-6 and V is TRBV19; D is ambiguous. The CDR3 is made up of 15 amino acids. Trimming cost V 5 bases and J 0 bases, with 8 bases left between them. Germline loops: CDR1 LNHDA, CDR2 SQIVND (reference sequence). The CDR3 nucleotides are TGTGCCAGTAGTCCACAGCGCTCTGGGGCCAACGTCCTGACTTTC. Amino acid sequence: CASSPQRSGANVLTF. Full variable domain (remainder filled in from reference TRBV19 and TRBJ2-6): DGGITQSPKYLFRKEGQNVTLSCEQNLNHDAMYWYRQDPGQGLRLIYYSQIVNDFQKGDIAEGYSVSREKKESFPLTVTSAQKNPTAFYLCASSPQRSGANVLTFGAGSRLTVL.

V gene TRBV20-1 combines with J gene TRBJ2-2, with TRBD2 as a possible D gene (7 bases). Trimming left V 0 bases short and J 0 bases short, with 17 bases between. Germline assignment: CDR1 DFQATT and CDR2 SNEGSKA (reference sequence). This CDR3 has 18 amino acids. The CDR3 DNA sequence: TGCAGTGCTAGAGACGTTGGGGGGGGCCCTTCGAACACCGGGGAGCTGTTTTTT. Translation gives CSARDVGGGPSNTGELFF.

For the CDR3, the DNA is TGTGCCAGCAGCCATTTGTCAGGGGGAATGTATACCGGGGAGCTGTTTTTT. Translating gives CASSHLSGGMYTGELFF. The chain couples TRBV3-1 to TRBJ2-2; TRBD1 matches 7 bases. Unmatched junction bases numbered 12, after V lost 3 bases and J lost 5 bases. CDR1 is LGHDT and CDR2 is YNNKEL in the germline V gene (reference sequence). This CDR3 comprises 17 residues.

Ten or more counts support this clonotype. The CDR3 nucleotides read TGTGCCAGCAGCTTAGGTCCAGGGGCTGGGGCCAACGTCCTGACTTTC. Protein: CASSLGPGAGANVLTF. The chain employs TRBV7-2 and TRBJ2-6, with D possibly matching TRBD1 (6 bases). Germline V lookup: CDR1 SGHTA, CDR2 FQGNSA. With 1 base removed from V and 2 bases from J, the gap between germline ends came to 9 bases. CDR3 length: 16 amino acids.